The clone carrying this T cell receptor (beta chain) was picked up a small number of times. Trimming stripped 4 bases from V and 4 bases from J, with 16 bases between. CDR1 MNHEY and CDR2 SMNVEV come from the germline V gene (reference sequence). The CDR3 totals 15 residues. The second PCR ran about 6 to 11 cycles with a sample-barcoded 5' primer and J-beta primers. TCRdb passed the 5' RACE reads through MiXCR, listing each CDR3 protein once. Of more than 1,000,000 distinct CDR3 sequences detected, about 25% appear once; the ten largest clones hold approximately 0.71%. This record belongs to a study of blood T cells in healthy people across ages. This sample also belongs to another study, concerning T cells of mothers and their children.

This sequence joins TRBV27 and TRBJ1-2; no reliable D call. The sequenced sample was blood. This clonotype originated in a girl aged 2 to 10 in good health. The CDR3 sequence: CASSSIPRGSYGYTF. The CDR3, as DNA: TGTGCCAGCAGTTCGATCCCGAGAGGAAGCTATGGCTACACCTTC.